A single sample is the source of the 19 T cell receptor beta chains below, sequenced in a study of brain metastases from non-small cell lung cancer. Here immunoSEQ multiplex PCR was the method, and the copy in TCRdb shows in-frame clones only, minus some. The sample shows about 7,400 clones, 85% of them seen only once. Sample: primary lung tumor tissue. Receptors were obtained from a donor older than 35 with non-small cell lung cancer.

The rearrangement uses TRBV6-5 and TRBJ2-2; possibly TRBD1 for D (5 bases). The germline gives CDR1 MNHEY, CDR2 SVGAGI. With 2 bases removed from V and 1 base from J, the gap between germline ends came to 11 bases. CDR3 length equals 16 residues. CDR3 nucleotide sequence: TGTGCCAGCAGTTACAGGTGGACAAAGAACACCGGGGAGCTGTTTTTT. The encoded protein is CASSYRWTKNTGELFF.

The chain has TRBV19 and TRBJ2-1; possibly TRBD1 or TRBD2 for D (6 bases each). Germline values: CDR1 LNHDA, CDR2 SQIVND (reference sequence). Trimming removed 1 base at V and 10 bases at J, with 23 bases between. The CDR3 has 17 residues. In DNA, the CDR3 is TGTGCCAGTAGTATAGCTCAAGGGGGGTTTAGCTCGGGGGAGCAGTTCTTC. Translated, it gives CASSIAQGGFSSGEQFF.

V usage is TRBV7-6 and J usage is TRBJ2-1; the D gene is possibly TRBD1 (6 bases). Germline loops: CDR1 SGHVS, CDR2 FNYEAQ. V was pared by 1 base and J by 8 bases, with 18 bases between. CDR3 length equals 16 residues. The CDR3 DNA reads as TGTGCCAGCAGCTTAGGGCTCGGGACACTCGGCCATGAGCAGTTCTTC. Its translation: CASSLGLGTLGHEQFF.

V is TRBV6-1 and J is TRBJ1-5; D gene uncertain. Deletions cut 0 bases from V and 7 bases from J, with 13 bases between. The CDR3 consists of 15 residues. The germline gives CDR1 MNHNS, CDR2 SASEGT. The CDR3 DNA is TGTGCCAGCAGTGAAGCATATAATAGGGAACAGCCCCAGCATTTT. Its translation: CASSEAYNREQPQHF.

The CDR3 loop reads CSVAGQVSTPYEQYF. The DNA for the CDR3 is TGCAGCGTTGCCGGACAGGTATCTACTCCTTACGAGCAGTACTTC. V gene TRBV29-1 combines with J gene TRBJ2-7; 7 bases line up with TRBD1. V lost 4 bases, J lost 4 bases, and 13 bases stayed unmatched. This CDR3 comprises 15 residues. Germline lookup yields CDR1 SQVTM and CDR2 ANQGSEA.

This clone appeared a single time. The chain joins TRBV2 to TRBJ1-2; TRBD1 matches at 7 bases. The CDR3 contains 14 residues. In germline, CDR1 is SNHLY, CDR2 FYNNEI. Trimming cost V 3 bases and J 6 bases; bases outside gene matches: 7. The CDR3: CASSEAGTVNGYTF. The CDR3 nucleotides read TGTGCCAGCAGTGAGGCCGGGACAGTGAATGGCTACACCTTC.

This clone showed up just once. The DNA for the CDR3 is TGCGCCAGCAGCCAGGAAACCGGGACAGGGGACCACACCTACGAGCAGTACTTC. It encodes CASSQETGTGDHTYEQYF. The chain joins TRBV4-3 to TRBJ2-7; 10 positions match TRBD1. CDR1 and CDR2 from the germline V gene are LGHNA and YSLEER. Trimming cost V 3 bases and J 2 bases; bases outside gene matches: 13. The CDR3 totals 18 residues.

The V and J genes are TRBV2 and TRBJ1-5; D is perhaps TRBD1 (6 bases). Germline V CDR1 and CDR2: SNHLY, FYNNEI. The V and J ends lost 0 bases and 3 bases respectively, with 18 bases between them. This CDR3 has 18 residues. This chain's CDR3 is CASSEALRFRGTNQPQHF. The CDR3 DNA reads TGTGCCAGCAGTGAAGCCCTAAGGTTCAGGGGTACCAATCAGCCCCAGCATTTT.

V usage is TRBV28 and J usage is TRBJ2-1, with D uncertain. The V and J ends lost 2 bases and 4 bases respectively, with 12 bases between them. CDR1 and CDR2 (germline): MDHEN, SYDVKM. This CDR3 region has 15 residues. This chain's CDR3 is CASSLVQPLYNEQFF. CDR3 coding DNA: TGTGCCAGCAGTTTAGTCCAGCCCCTTTACAATGAGCAGTTCTTC. Combining the CDR3 with reference TRBV28 and TRBJ2-1 gives the whole variable domain DVKVTQSSRYLVKRTGEKVFLECVQDMDHENMFWYRQDPGLGLRLIYFSYDVKMKEKGDIPEGYSVSREKKERFSLILESASTNQTSMYLCASSLVQPLYNEQFFGPGTRLTVL.

The chain uses TRBV12-3 or TRBV12-4 and TRBJ1-2, with D maybe TRBD1 (6 bases). This CDR3 region has 13 residues. V shed 4 bases and J shed 2 bases, with 8 bases lying between them. The CDR3 DNA follows: TGTGCCAGCAGTTACAGGGAAAACTATGGCTACACCTTC. As protein: CASSYRENYGYTF.

The chain couples TRBV11-3 to TRBJ2-1; possible D gene TRBD1, 6 bases. Deletions cut 5 bases from V and 12 bases from J, with 17 bases between. This CDR3 has 13 residues. Germline V lookup: CDR1 SGHNT, CDR2 YENEEA. CDR3 amino acids: CASSLRHRAGQFF. For the CDR3, the DNA is TGTGCCAGCAGCCTCCGCCACAGGGCAGGGCAGTTCTTC.

This chain joins TRBV5-4 and TRBJ1-1; possibly TRBD1 for D (6 bases). Germline CDR1 is SGHNT and CDR2 is YYREEE (reference sequence). The length of the CDR3 is 14 residues. V lost 3 bases to trimming and J lost 5 bases, with 14 bases between them. CDR3 loop: CASSWAGEDTEAFF. In DNA, the CDR3 is TGTGCCAGCAGCTGGGCAGGGGAGGATACTGAAGCTTTCTTT.

The chain recombines TRBV4-2 with TRBJ1-2; D is perhaps TRBD1 (6 bases). V lost 2 bases and J lost 4, with 14 bases in between. Looked up from germline, CDR1 is LGHNA and CDR2 is YNFKEQ. The length of the CDR3 is 15 residues. CDR3 DNA: TGTGCCAGCAGCCAAAACCGACAGGCCCCCTATGGCTACACCTTC. Amino acids: CASSQNRQAPYGYTF.

V gene TRBV5-1 combines with J gene TRBJ1-2, with D maybe TRBD1 (6 bases). V lost 1 base and J lost 0, with 16 bases in between. Germline assignment: CDR1 SGHRS and CDR2 YFSETQ. CDR3 length: 17 amino acids. CDR3 sequence: CASSLFTGPLPNYGYTF. In nucleotides, the CDR3 is TGCGCCAGCAGCTTGTTTACAGGGCCCCTTCCTAACTATGGCTACACCTTC.

This chain uses TRBV13 with TRBJ1-1; possibly TRBD1 for D (5 bases). The CDR3 has 15 amino acids. Trimming took off 0 bases at V and 3 bases at J, with 11 bases between the two ends. From germline, CDR1 is PRHDT and CDR2 FYEKMQ (reference sequence). The CDR3 protein is CASSLGPGGDTEAFF. CDR3 sequence (DNA): TGTGCCAGCAGCTTAGGCCCGGGGGGGGACACTGAAGCTTTCTTT. Supplemented by reference TRBV13 and TRBJ1-1, the full variable domain reads AAGVIQSPRHLIKEKRETATLKCYPIPRHDTVYWYQQGPGQDPQFLISFYEKMQSDKGSIPDRFSAQQFSDYHSELNMSSLELGDSALYFCASSLGPGGDTEAFFGQGTRLTVV.

This chain links TRBV7-2 with TRBJ2-3, with D hard to call. Germline-derived CDR1 and CDR2 are SGHTA and FQGNSA. Trimming stripped 2 bases from V and 2 bases from J, with 2 bases between. This CDR3 is 12 amino acids long. This chain's CDR3 is CASSLFTDTQYF. In DNA, the CDR3 is TGTGCCAGCAGCTTATTCACAGATACGCAGTATTTT.

With regard to this clone: With a much larger clone just one base away, this may be a read error. The rearrangement uses TRBV19 and TRBJ1-4, with unresolved D. Germline V gives CDR1 LNHDA, CDR2 SQIVND (reference sequence). V lost 7 bases, J lost 0 bases, and 12 bases lay in between. The CDR3 has 15 amino acids. The CDR3 here is CASIDGFTTNEKLFF. The CDR3 region has the DNA TGTGCCAGTATTGACGGCTTCACAACTAATGAAAAACTGTTTTTT.

V is TRBV7-6 and J is TRBJ1-5; D unresolved. Trimming removed 1 base at V and 6 bases at J, with 7 bases between. The CDR3 contains 13 residues. Germline values: CDR1 SGHVS, CDR2 FNYEAQ. CDR3 nucleotide sequence: TGTGCCAGCAGCTTAGAGTGGGGTCAGCCCCAGCATTTT. Protein product: CASSLEWGQPQHF. The full variable domain, with the rest looked up from reference TRBV7-6 and TRBJ1-5, is GAGVSQSPRYKVTKRGQDVALRCDPISGHVSLYWYRQALGQGPEFLTYFNYEAQQDKSGLPNDRFSAERPEGSISTLTIQRTEQRDSAMYRCASSLEWGQPQHFGDGTRLSIL.

The chain couples TRBV6-1 to TRBJ1-1, with a tentative D call TRBD1 (6 bases). With 2 bases removed from V and 1 base from J, the gap between germline ends came to 11 bases. CDR1 is MNHNS and CDR2 is SASEGT in the germline V gene. The CDR3 loop spans 15 amino acids. The CDR3 reads CASSELHRANTEAFF. The CDR3 nucleotides read TGTGCCAGCAGTGAATTACACAGGGCGAACACTGAAGCTTTCTTT.